This record covers a single TCR beta chain. Its antigen is currently unknown. The CDR3 has 14 residues. Germline values: CDR1 MGHRA, CDR2 YSYEKL. Trimming removed 3 bases from V and 0 bases from J; junction bases left unmatched: 2. This sample was included in a study of cytomegalovirus exposure and HLA in healthy donors. Study-wide findings and caveats: Most CMV-associated TCR beta chains were later found to appear HLA-restricted. Usually a TCR sequence was rare, but some public TCRs were found in many donors. It was around 160 TCR beta chains that were listed as cytomegalovirus-associated.

PCR used 60 Vbeta primers and 13 Jbeta primers. Produced via immunoSEQ multiplex PCR; TCRdb's table is partial and in-frame only. The repertoire includes about 140,000 clones, 70% to 80% of them detected once, and approximately 5.1% sits in the top ten. The gene calls are TRBV4-1 and TRBJ2-7; 7 bases line up with TRBD1. The sequencing sample was made of PBMCs. This clonotype was sampled from a male donor in good health and CMV-seronegative. CDR3 amino acids: CASSHDRVSYEQYF. CDR3 coding DNA: TGCGCCAGCAGCCACGACAGGGTCTCCTACGAGCAGTACTTC.